These T cell receptor beta chains were read from a single sample in a study of shared clonotypes between healthy human individuals. TCRdb's table, derived via immunoSEQ multiplex PCR, lists solely in-frame clones and lacks some. The table lists about 2.1 million clones, around 95% of them singletons. The material sequenced was naive CD8+ T cells from PBMCs. These receptors were collected from a man aged 18-30 years in good health. Some clones in this sample may be carry-over from other donors' samples. Both conserved end residues are part of each CDR3. Fields, in order: clone size, J gene, D gene, CDR3 length, V gene, CDR3 protein, CDR3 DNA. The D gene is left open where the match is weak. Clone size, where shown, is once, few, many, or a class for clones that have expanded.

clone_size: .
j_call: TRBJ1-1
d_call: .
cdr3_length: 12
v_call: TRBV7-9
cdr3_aa: CASSLVEYEAFF
cdr3_nt: TGTGCCAGCAGCTTAGTAGAGTATGAAGCTTTCTTT

clone_size: .
j_call: TRBJ2-5
d_call: TRBD1
cdr3_length: 17
v_call: TRBV7-9
cdr3_aa: CASSSQVRDRDQETQYF
cdr3_nt: TGTGCCAGCAGCTCCCAGGTCCGGGACAGGGACCAAGAGACCCAGTACTTC

clone_size: .
j_call: TRBJ2-7
d_call: .
cdr3_length: 15
v_call: TRBV7-9
cdr3_aa: CASSLMGRGSYEQYF
cdr3_nt: TGTGCCAGCAGCTTAATGGGGAGAGGGTCCTACGAGCAGTACTTC

clone_size: .
j_call: TRBJ1-1
d_call: .
cdr3_length: 9
v_call: TRBV30
cdr3_aa: CALGVEAFF
cdr3_nt: TGTGCCCTAGGGGTGGAAGCTTTCTTT

clone_size: .
j_call: TRBJ1-4
d_call: .
cdr3_length: 13
v_call: TRBV15
cdr3_aa: CATSINRFEKLFF
cdr3_nt: TGTGCCACCAGCATTAACAGATTTGAAAAACTGTTTTTT

clone_size: .
j_call: TRBJ1-6
d_call: .
cdr3_length: 15
v_call: TRBV4-1
cdr3_aa: CASSQDGGADEPLHF
cdr3_nt: TGCGCCAGCAGCCAAGATGGGGGGGCAGACGAACCCCTCCACTTT

clone_size: .
j_call: TRBJ2-7
d_call: TRBD2
cdr3_length: 14
v_call: TRBV10-3
cdr3_aa: CAISDVTSGYEQYF
cdr3_nt: TGTGCCATCAGTGACGTGACTAGCGGATACGAGCAGTACTTC

clone_size: .
j_call: TRBJ1-5
d_call: .
cdr3_length: 14
v_call: TRBV19
cdr3_aa: CASSIVDPFQPQHF
cdr3_nt: TGTGCCAGTAGTATAGTAGACCCGTTTCAGCCCCAGCATTTT

clone_size: .
j_call: TRBJ1-1
d_call: TRBD1
cdr3_length: 16
v_call: TRBV5-4
cdr3_aa: CASSSGQGAWGTEAFF
cdr3_nt: TGTGCCAGCAGCTCGGGACAGGGGGCGTGGGGCACTGAAGCTTTCTTT

clone_size: .
j_call: TRBJ2-7
d_call: .
cdr3_length: 15
v_call: TRBV7-9
cdr3_aa: CASSYYQGQFDEQYF
cdr3_nt: TGTGCCAGCAGCTACTACCAGGGGCAGTTTGACGAGCAGTACTTC

clone_size: few
j_call: TRBJ1-5
d_call: .
cdr3_length: 13
v_call: TRBV4-2
cdr3_aa: CASSQDTSQPQHF
cdr3_nt: TGTGCCAGCAGCCAAGATACGAGTCAGCCCCAGCATTTT

clone_size: .
j_call: TRBJ2-1
d_call: .
cdr3_length: 14
v_call: TRBV5-1
cdr3_aa: CASSYEGGYNEQFF
cdr3_nt: TGCGCCAGCAGCTATGAGGGGGGTTACAATGAGCAGTTCTTC

clone_size: .
j_call: TRBJ2-1
d_call: TRBD2
cdr3_length: 14
v_call: TRBV6-5
cdr3_aa: CASSPGTTYNEQFF
cdr3_nt: TGTGCCAGCAGTCCCGGGACTACCTACAATGAGCAGTTCTTC

clone_size: .
j_call: TRBJ2-3
d_call: .
cdr3_length: 13
v_call: TRBV7-9
cdr3_aa: CASSPLDTDTQYF
cdr3_nt: TGTGCCAGCAGCCCGTTGGACACAGATACGCAGTATTTT

clone_size: .
j_call: TRBJ2-7
d_call: TRBD1
cdr3_length: 14
v_call: TRBV27
cdr3_aa: CASSLQGTTYEQYF
cdr3_nt: TGTGCCAGCAGTCTACAGGGGACAACCTACGAGCAGTACTTC